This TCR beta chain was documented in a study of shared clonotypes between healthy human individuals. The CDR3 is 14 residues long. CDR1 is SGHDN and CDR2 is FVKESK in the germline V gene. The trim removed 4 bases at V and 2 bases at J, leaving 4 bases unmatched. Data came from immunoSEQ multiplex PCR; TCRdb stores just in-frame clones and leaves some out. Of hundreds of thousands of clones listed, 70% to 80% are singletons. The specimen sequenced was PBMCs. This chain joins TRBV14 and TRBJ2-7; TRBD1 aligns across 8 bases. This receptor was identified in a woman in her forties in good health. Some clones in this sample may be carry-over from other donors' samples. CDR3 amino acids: CASSPGQEPYEQYF. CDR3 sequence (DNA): TGTGCCAGCAGCCCGGGACAGGAGCCCTACGAGCAGTACTTC. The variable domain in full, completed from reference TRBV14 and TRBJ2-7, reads EAGVTQFPSHSVIEKGQTVTLRCDPISGHDNLYWYRRVMGKEIKFLLHFVKESKQDESGMPNNRFLAERTGGTYSTLKVQPAELEDSGVYFCASSPGQEPYEQYFGPGTRLTVT.